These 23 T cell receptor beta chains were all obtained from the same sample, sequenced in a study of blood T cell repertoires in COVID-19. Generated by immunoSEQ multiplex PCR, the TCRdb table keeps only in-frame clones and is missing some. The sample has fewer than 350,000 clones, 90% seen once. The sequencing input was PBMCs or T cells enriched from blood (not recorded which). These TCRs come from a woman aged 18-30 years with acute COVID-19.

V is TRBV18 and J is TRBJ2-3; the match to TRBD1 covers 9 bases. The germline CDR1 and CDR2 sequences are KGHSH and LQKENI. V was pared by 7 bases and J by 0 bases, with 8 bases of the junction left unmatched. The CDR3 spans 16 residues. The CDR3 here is CASLQQGASSTDTQYF. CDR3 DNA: TGTGCCAGCTTACAACAGGGGGCCTCTAGCACAGATACGCAGTATTTT. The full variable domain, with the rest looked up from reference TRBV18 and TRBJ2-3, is NAGVMQNPRHLVRRRGQEARLRCSPMKGHSHVYWYRQLPEEGLKFMVYLQKENIIDESGMPKERFSAEFPKEGPSILRIQQVVRGDSAAYFCASLQQGASSTDTQYFGPGTRLTVL.

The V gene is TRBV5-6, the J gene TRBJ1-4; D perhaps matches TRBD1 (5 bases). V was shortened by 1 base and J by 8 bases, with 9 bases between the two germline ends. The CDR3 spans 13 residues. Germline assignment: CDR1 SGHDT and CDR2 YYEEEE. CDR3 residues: CASSLTQEEKLFF. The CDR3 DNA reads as TGTGCCAGCAGCTTGACACAGGAGGAAAAACTGTTTTTT.

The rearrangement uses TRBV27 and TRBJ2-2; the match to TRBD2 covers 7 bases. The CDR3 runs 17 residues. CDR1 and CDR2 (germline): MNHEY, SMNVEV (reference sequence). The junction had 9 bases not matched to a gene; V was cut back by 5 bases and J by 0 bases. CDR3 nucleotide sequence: TGTGCCAGCAGTCCAGGGTGGGGGGGGGCGAACACCGGGGAGCTGTTTTTT. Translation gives CASSPGWGGANTGELFF.

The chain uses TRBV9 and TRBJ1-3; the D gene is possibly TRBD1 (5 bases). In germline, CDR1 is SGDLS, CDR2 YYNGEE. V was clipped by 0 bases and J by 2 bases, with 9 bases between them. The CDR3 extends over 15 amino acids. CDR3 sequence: CASSVGDSTGNTIYF. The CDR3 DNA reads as TGTGCCAGCAGCGTAGGAGACAGTACTGGAAACACCATATATTTT. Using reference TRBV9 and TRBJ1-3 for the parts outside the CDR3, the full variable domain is DSGVTQTPKHLITATGQRVTLRCSPRSGDLSVYWYQQSLDQGLQFLIQYYNGEERAKGNILERFSAQQFPDLHSELNLSSLELGDSALYFCASSVGDSTGNTIYFGEGSWLTVV.

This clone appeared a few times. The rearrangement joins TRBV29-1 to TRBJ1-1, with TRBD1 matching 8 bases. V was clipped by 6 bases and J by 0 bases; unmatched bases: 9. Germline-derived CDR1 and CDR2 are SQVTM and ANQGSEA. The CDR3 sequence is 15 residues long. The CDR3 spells CSVDRDRSLNTEAFF. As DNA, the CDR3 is TGCAGCGTGGACCGGGACAGGAGTTTGAACACTGAAGCTTTCTTT.

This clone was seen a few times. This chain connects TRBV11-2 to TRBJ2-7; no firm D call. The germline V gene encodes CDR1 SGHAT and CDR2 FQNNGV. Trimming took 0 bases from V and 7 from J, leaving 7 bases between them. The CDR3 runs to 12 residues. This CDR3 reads CASSLDPFEQYF. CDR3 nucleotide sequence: TGTGCCAGCAGCTTAGACCCCTTTGAGCAGTACTTC.

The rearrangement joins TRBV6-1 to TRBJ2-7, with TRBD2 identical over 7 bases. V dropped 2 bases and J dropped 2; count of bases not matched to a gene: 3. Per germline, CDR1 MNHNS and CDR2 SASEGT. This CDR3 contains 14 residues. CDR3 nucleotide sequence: TGTGCCAGCAGTGAACGGGCGGGAGCCTACGAGCAGTACTTC. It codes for CASSERAGAYEQYF.

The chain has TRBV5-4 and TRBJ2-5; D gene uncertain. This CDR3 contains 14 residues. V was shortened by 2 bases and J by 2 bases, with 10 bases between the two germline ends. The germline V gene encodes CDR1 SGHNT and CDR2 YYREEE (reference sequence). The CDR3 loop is CASSLIGAQETQYF. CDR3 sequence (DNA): TGTGCCAGCAGCTTAATAGGAGCTCAAGAGACCCAGTACTTC.

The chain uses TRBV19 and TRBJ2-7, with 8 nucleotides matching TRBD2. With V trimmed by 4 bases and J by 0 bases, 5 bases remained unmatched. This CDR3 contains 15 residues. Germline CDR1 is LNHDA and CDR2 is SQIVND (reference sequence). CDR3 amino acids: CASSKWREDSYEQYF. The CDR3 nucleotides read TGTGCCAGTAGTAAGTGGCGGGAGGACTCCTACGAGCAGTACTTC.

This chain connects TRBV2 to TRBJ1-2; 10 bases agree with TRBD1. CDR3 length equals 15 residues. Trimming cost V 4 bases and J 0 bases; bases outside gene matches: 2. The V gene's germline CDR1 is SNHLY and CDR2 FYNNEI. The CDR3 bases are TGTGCCAGCAGTGGGACAGGGGGAGCTAACTATGGCTACACCTTC. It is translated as CASSGTGGANYGYTF.

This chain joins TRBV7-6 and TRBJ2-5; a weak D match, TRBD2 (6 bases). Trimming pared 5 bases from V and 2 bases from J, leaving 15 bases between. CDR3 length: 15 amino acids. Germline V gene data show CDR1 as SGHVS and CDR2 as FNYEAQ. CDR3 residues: CASSNQAGAQETQYF. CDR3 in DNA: TGTGCCAGCAGCAACCAAGCGGGCGCACAAGAGACCCAGTACTTC. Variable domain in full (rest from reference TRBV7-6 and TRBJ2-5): GAGVSQSPRYKVTKRGQDVALRCDPISGHVSLYWYRQALGQGPEFLTYFNYEAQQDKSGLPNDRFSAERPEGSISTLTIQRTEQRDSAMYRCASSNQAGAQETQYFGPGTRLLVL.

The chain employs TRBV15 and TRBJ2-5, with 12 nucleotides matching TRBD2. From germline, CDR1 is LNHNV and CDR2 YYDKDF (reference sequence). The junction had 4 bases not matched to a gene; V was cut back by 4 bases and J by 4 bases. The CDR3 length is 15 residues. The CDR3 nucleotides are TGTGCCACCAGCACTGGACTAGCGGGACCAGAGACCCAGTACTTC. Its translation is CATSTGLAGPETQYF.

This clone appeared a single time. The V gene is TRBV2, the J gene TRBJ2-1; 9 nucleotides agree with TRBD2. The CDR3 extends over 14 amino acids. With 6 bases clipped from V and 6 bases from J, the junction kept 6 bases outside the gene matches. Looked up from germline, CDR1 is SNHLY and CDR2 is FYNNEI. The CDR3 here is CASRPGLALNEQFF. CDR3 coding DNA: TGTGCCAGCAGACCCGGACTAGCGCTCAATGAGCAGTTCTTC.

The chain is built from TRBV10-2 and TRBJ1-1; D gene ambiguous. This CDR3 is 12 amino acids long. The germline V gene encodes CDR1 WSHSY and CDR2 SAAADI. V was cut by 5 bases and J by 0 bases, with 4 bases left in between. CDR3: CASSLLNTEAFF. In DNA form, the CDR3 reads TGCGCCAGCAGTCTTCTGAACACTGAAGCTTTCTTT.

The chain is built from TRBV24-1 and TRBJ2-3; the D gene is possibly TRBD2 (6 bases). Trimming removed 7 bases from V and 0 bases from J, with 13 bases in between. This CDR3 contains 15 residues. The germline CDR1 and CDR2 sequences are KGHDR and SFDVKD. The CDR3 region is CATSEISGSTDTQYF. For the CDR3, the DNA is TGTGCCACCAGCGAAATAAGCGGGAGCACAGATACGCAGTATTTT.

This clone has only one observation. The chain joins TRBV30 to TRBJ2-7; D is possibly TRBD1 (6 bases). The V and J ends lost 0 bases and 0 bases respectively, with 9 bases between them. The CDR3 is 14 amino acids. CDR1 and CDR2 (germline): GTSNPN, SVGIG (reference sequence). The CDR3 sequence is CAWSVQGGSYEQYF. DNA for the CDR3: TGTGCCTGGAGTGTACAGGGCGGCTCCTACGAGCAGTACTTC.

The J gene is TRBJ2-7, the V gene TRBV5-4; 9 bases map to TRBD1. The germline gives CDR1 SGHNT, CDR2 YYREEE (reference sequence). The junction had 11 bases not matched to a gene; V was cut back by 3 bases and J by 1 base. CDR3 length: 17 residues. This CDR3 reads CASSSLRGQGSSYEQYF. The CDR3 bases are TGTGCCAGCAGCTCCCTTCGGGGACAGGGCTCATCCTACGAGCAGTACTTC.

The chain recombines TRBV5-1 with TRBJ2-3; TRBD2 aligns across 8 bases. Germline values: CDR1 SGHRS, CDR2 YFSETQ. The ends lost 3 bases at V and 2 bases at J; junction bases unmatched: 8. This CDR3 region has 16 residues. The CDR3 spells CASSSTGRADTDTQYF. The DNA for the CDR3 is TGCGCCAGCAGCTCTACCGGGAGGGCCGACACAGATACGCAGTATTTT. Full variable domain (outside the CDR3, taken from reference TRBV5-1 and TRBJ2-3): KAGVTQTPRYLIKTRGQQVTLSCSPISGHRSVSWYQQTPGQGLQFLFEYFSETQRNKGNFPGRFSGRQFSNSRSEMNVSTLELGDSALYLCASSSTGRADTDTQYFGPGTRLTVL.

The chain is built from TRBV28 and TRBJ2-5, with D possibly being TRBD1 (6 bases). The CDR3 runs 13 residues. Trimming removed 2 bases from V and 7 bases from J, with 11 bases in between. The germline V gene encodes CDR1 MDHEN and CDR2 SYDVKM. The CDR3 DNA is TGTGCCAGCAGTTTAGGGACACGGTTGACCCAGTACTTC. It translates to CASSLGTRLTQYF. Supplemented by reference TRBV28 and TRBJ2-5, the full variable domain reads DVKVTQSSRYLVKRTGEKVFLECVQDMDHENMFWYRQDPGLGLRLIYFSYDVKMKEKGDIPEGYSVSREKKERFSLILESASTNQTSMYLCASSLGTRLTQYFGPGTRLLVL.

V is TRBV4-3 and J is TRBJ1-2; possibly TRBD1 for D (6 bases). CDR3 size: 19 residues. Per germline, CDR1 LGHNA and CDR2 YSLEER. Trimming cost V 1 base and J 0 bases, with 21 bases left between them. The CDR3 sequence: CASSQVTLTGATTNYGYTF. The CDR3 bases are TGCGCCAGCAGCCAAGTCACCCTGACAGGAGCTACTACTAACTATGGCTACACCTTC.

CDR3 sequence (DNA): TGTGCCAGCAGCGTAAGCCCGGGGTTGGACACTGAAGCTTTCTTT. Translating it yields CASSVSPGLDTEAFF. The chain employs TRBV9 and TRBJ1-1; D call uncertain. Germline lookup yields CDR1 SGDLS and CDR2 YYNGEE. This CDR3 has 15 amino acids. The V end was cut by 1 base, the J end by 3 bases, with 13 bases between.

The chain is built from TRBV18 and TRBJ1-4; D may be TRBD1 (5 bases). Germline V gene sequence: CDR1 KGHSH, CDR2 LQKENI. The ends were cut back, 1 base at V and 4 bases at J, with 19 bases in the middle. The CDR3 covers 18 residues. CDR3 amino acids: CASSPQSPSKDINEKLFF. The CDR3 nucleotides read TGTGCCAGCTCACCACAATCCCCTTCTAAGGACATTAATGAAAAACTGTTTTTT.

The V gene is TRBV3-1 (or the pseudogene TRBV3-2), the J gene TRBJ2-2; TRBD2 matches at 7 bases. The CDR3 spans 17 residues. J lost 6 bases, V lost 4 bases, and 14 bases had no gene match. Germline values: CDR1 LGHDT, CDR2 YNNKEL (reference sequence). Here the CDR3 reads CASSLAGLREISGELFF. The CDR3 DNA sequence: TGTGCCAGCAGCCTTGCCGGTTTGCGGGAGATCTCCGGGGAGCTGTTTTTT.